One and the same sample provided the 9 T cell receptor beta chains below, sequenced in a study of early T cells in non-severe SARS-CoV-2 infection. TCRdb fed the 5' RACE reads into MiXCR, producing one record per CDR3 protein. The sample lists around 50,000 distinct CDR3 sequences; roughly 13% were seen once. Material for sequencing was whole blood. The receptors stem from an adult who was a healthcare worker with PCR-confirmed SARS-CoV-2 infection or an uninfected control (not recorded which).

There are many counts of this clonotype. V and J are TRBV6-5 and TRBJ2-4, with D perhaps TRBD1 (5 bases). Deletions cut 3 bases from V and 6 bases from J, with 15 bases between. The CDR3 sequence is 15 residues long. In germline, CDR1 is MNHEY, CDR2 SVGAGI. The DNA of the CDR3 is TGTGCCAGCAGTTATAGCAGGGTTGGCGGAAACATTCAGTACTTC. Residues: CASSYSRVGGNIQYF.

The chain combines TRBV4-1 with TRBJ1-3; D unresolved. V was cut by 0 bases and J by 0 bases, with 6 bases left in between. Germline V CDR1 and CDR2: MGHRA, YSYEKL. This CDR3 comprises 15 residues. CDR3 sequence reads: CASSQDFPSGNTIYF. The DNA for the CDR3 is TGCGCCAGCAGCCAAGACTTTCCCTCTGGAAACACCATATATTTT.

This clonotype occurred many times. The CDR3 nucleotides are TGTGCCAGTAGCTATGGGGGGCGGACCATCAATGAGCAGTTCTTC. It codes for CASSYGGRTINEQFF. The chain employs TRBV19 and TRBJ2-1; D might be TRBD1 or TRBD2, each matching 6 bases. The CDR3 extends over 15 amino acids. V was pared by 6 bases and J by 6 bases, with 18 bases between. The germline V gene has CDR1 LNHDA and CDR2 SQIVND (reference sequence).

As concerns this clonotype: A much bigger clone sits one base away, suggesting this may be a read error. V usage is TRBV7-2 and J usage is TRBJ2-1; no firm D call. Looked up from germline, CDR1 is SGHTA and CDR2 is FQGNSA. This CDR3 has 13 amino acids. The CDR3 sequence: CANSYIGWNEQFF. The CDR3 coding sequence is TGTGCCAACAGCTACATTGGGTGGAATGAGCAGTTCTTC.

This clonotype was recorded many times. DNA of the CDR3: TGTGCCTGGAGTGTTAGGACAGGGGGCTCTTTTTCGAACACTGAAGCTTTCTTT. Protein product: CAWSVRTGGSFSNTEAFF. The chain joins TRBV30 to TRBJ1-1; the match to TRBD1 covers 11 bases. Germline assignment: CDR1 GTSNPN and CDR2 SVGIG (reference sequence). The CDR3 is 18 amino acids. V lost 0 bases, J lost 1 base, and 10 bases stayed unmatched. Full variable domain (outside the CDR3, taken from reference TRBV30 and TRBJ1-1): SQTIHQWPATLVQPVGSPLSLECTVEGTSNPNLYWYRQAAGRGLQLLFYSVGIGQISSEVPQNLSASRPQDRQFILSSKKLLLSDSGFYLCAWSVRTGGSFSNTEAFFGQGTRLTVV.

The sample holds many counts of this clonotype. V and J are TRBV28 and TRBJ2-1; TRBD2 matches at 13 bases. Germline-derived CDR1 and CDR2 are MDHEN and SYDVKM. The CDR3 spans 15 residues. The ends lost 6 bases at V and 1 base at J; junction bases unmatched: 0. The CDR3 reads CASRTSGGSYNEQFF. CDR3 DNA: TGTGCCAGCAGGACTAGCGGGGGGTCCTACAATGAGCAGTTCTTC. Full variable domain (remainder filled in from reference TRBV28 and TRBJ2-1): DVKVTQSSRYLVKRTGEKVFLECVQDMDHENMFWYRQDPGLGLRLIYFSYDVKMKEKGDIPEGYSVSREKKERFSLILESASTNQTSMYLCASRTSGGSYNEQFFGPGTRLTVL.

The chain recombines TRBV2 with TRBJ2-5; D is perhaps TRBD1 (5 bases). Trimming left V 6 bases short and J 7 bases short, with 15 bases between. Germline CDR1 and CDR2: SNHLY and FYNNEI. This CDR3 has 13 residues. The CDR3 nucleotides are TGTGCCAGCAGCGTGAGCTTAAGGGGGACCCAGTACTTC. Protein: CASSVSLRGTQYF.

The rearrangement joins TRBV6-5 to TRBJ1-3; 8 bases line up with TRBD1. The CDR3 contains 13 residues. V was clipped by 6 bases and J by 8 bases; unmatched bases: 6. Germline CDR1 reads MNHEY; CDR2 reads SVGAGI. CDR3 sequence (DNA): TGTGCCAGCAGCCGGGGACAGGCAGACACCATATATTTT. Amino acids: CASSRGQADTIYF.

At least ten counts were recorded for this clonotype. J is TRBJ2-3 and V is TRBV7-6; D remains ambiguous. CDR1 and CDR2 (germline): SGHVS, FNYEAQ. This CDR3 has 15 residues. Between the trimmed V and J ends, which lost 3 bases and 2 bases, there was a span of 12 bases. CDR3 in amino acids: CASSFTQSHTDTQYF. CDR3 DNA sequence: TGTGCCAGCAGCTTTACGCAGTCCCACACAGATACGCAGTATTTT.